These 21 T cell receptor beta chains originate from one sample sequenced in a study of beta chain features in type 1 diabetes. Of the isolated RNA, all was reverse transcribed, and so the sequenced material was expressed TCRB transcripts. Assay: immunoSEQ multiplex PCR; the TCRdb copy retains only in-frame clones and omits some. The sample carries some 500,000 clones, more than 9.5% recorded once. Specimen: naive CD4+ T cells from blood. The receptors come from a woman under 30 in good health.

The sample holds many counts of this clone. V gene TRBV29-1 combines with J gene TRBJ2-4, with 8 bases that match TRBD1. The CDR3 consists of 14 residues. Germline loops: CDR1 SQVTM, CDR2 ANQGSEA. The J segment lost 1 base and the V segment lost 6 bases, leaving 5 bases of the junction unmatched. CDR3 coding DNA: TGCAGCGTGCGACAGGGGTTGGCCAAAAACATTCAGTACTTC. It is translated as CSVRQGLAKNIQYF. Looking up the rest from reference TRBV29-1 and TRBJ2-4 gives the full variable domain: SAVISQKPSRDICQRGTSLTIQCQVDSQVTMMFWYRQQPGQSLTLIATANQGSEATYESGFVIDKFPISRPNLTFSTLTVSNMSPEDSSIYLCSVRQGLAKNIQYFGAGTRLSVL.

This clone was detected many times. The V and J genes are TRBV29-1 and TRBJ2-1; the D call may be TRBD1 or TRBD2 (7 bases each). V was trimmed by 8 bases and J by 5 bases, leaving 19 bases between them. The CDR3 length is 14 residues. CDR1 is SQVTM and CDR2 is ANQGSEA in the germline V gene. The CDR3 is CSSQEGRGHNEQFF. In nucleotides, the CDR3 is TGCAGCTCTCAAGAGGGGAGGGGGCACAATGAGCAGTTCTTC.

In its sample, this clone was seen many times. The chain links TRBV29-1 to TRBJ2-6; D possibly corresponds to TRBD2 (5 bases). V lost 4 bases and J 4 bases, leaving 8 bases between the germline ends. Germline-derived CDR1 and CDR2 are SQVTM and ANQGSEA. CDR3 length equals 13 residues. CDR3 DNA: TGCAGCGTTGTGGAGGCCGGGGCCAACGTCCTGACTTTC. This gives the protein CSVVEAGANVLTF.

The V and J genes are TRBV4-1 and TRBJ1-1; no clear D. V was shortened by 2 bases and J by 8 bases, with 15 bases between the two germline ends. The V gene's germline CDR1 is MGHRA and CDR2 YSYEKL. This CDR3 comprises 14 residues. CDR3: CASSQPTQKMEAFF. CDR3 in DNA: TGCGCCAGCAGCCAACCGACCCAAAAGATGGAAGCTTTCTTT.

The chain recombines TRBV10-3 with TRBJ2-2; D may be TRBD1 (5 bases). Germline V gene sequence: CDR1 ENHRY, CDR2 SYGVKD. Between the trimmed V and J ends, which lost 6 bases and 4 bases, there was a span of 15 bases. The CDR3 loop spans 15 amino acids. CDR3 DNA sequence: TGTGCCATCAGACGGACACAGATAACCACCGGGGAGCTGTTTTTT. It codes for CAIRRTQITTGELFF.

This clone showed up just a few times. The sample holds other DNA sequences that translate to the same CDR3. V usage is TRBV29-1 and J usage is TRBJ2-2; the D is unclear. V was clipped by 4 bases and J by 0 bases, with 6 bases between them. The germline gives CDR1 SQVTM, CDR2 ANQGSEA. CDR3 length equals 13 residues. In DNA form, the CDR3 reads TGCAGCGTTGGTAGGACGAACACCGGGGAGCTGTTTTTT. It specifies CSVGRTNTGELFF.

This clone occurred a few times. This CDR3 reads CASSPSGTGRNTEAFF. The CDR3 DNA is TGTGCCAGCAGCCCCTCCGGGACAGGGCGGAACACTGAAGCTTTCTTT. The V call is TRBV9, the J call TRBJ1-1, with 9 positions matching TRBD1. Germline CDR1 reads SGDLS; CDR2 reads YYNGEE. The J segment lost 1 base and the V segment lost 4 bases, leaving 8 bases of the junction unmatched. This CDR3 has 16 amino acids.

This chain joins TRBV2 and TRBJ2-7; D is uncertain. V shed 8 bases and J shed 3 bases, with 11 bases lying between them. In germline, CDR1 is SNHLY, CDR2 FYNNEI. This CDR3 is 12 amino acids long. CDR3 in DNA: TGTGCCAGCTGTCCCGACTTCTACGAGCAGTACGTC. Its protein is CASCPDFYEQYV.

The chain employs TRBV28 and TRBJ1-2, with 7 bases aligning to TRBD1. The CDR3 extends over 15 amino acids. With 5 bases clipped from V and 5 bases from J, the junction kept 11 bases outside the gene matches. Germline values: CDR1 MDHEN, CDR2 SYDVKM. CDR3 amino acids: CASSPHDRAGYGYTF. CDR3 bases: TGTGCCAGCAGTCCCCACGACAGGGCGGGATATGGCTACACCTTC.

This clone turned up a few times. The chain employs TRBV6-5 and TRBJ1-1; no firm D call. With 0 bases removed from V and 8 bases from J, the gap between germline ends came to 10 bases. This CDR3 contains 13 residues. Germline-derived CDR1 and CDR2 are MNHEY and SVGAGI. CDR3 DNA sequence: TGTGCCAGCAGTTACTCGTTTCTAGGGGAAGCTTTCTTT. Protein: CASSYSFLGEAFF.

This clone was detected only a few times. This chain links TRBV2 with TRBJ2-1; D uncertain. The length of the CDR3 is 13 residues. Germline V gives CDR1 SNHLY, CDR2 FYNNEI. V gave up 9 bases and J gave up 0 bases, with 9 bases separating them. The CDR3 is CASVENSYNEQFF. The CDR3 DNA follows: TGTGCCAGTGTAGAGAACTCCTACAATGAGCAGTTCTTC. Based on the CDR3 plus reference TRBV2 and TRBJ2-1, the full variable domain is EPEVTQTPSHQVTQMGQEVILRCVPISNHLYFYWYRQILGQKVEFLVSFYNNEISEKSEIFDDQFSVERPDGSNFTLKIRSTKLEDSAMYFCASVENSYNEQFFGPGTRLTVL.

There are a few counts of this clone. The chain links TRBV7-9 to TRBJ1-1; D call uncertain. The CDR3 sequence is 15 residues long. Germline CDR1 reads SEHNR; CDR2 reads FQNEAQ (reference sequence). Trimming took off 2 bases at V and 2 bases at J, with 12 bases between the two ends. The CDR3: CASSLKFSENTEAFF. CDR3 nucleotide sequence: TGTGCCAGCAGCTTAAAGTTCTCAGAAAACACTGAAGCTTTCTTT.

The CDR3 loop reads CASSGLFRTEEDTQYF. The DNA for the CDR3 is TGTGCCAGCAGCGGATTGTTCCGCACAGAGGAAGATACGCAGTATTTT. This chain joins TRBV14 and TRBJ2-3; the D is unclear. CDR3 size: 16 residues. Germline CDR1 reads SGHDN; CDR2 reads FVKESK. V lost 5 bases and J 5 bases, leaving 20 bases between the germline ends.

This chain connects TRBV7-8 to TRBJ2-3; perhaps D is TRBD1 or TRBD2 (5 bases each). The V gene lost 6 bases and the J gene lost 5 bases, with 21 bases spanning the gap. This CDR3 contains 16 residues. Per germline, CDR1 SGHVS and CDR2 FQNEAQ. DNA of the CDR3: TGTGCCAGCAGACCCAACAGGCTAGCAAAGGGAGATACGCAGTATTTT. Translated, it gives CASRPNRLAKGDTQYF.

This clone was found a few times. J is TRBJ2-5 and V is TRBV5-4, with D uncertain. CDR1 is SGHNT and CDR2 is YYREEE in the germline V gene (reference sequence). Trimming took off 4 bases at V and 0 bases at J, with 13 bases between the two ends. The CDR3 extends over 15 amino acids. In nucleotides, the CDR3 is TGTGCCAGCAGCCCCTCTGGCCGGCACCAAGAGACCCAGTACTTC. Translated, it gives CASSPSGRHQETQYF. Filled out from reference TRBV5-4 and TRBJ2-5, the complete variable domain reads ETGVTQSPTHLIKTRGQQVTLRCSSQSGHNTVSWYQQALGQGPQFIFQYYREEENGRGNFPPRFSGLQFPNYSSELNVNALELDDSALYLCASSPSGRHQETQYFGPGTRLLVL.

DNA for the CDR3: TGTGCCAGCAGCTTGAGGGGCTATGGCTACACCTTC. Residues: CASSLRGYGYTF. The chain uses TRBV7-6 and TRBJ1-2; perhaps TRBD1 as D (5 bases). The V gene lost 3 bases and the J gene lost 4 bases, with 6 bases spanning the gap. The germline gives CDR1 SGHVS, CDR2 FNYEAQ. This CDR3 region has 12 residues.

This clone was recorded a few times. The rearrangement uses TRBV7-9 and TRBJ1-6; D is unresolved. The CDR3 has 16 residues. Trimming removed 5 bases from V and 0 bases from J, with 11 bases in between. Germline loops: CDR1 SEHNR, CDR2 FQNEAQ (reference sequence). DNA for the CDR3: TGTGCCAGCAGCCCCTACTCGTCCTCCTATAATTCACCCCTCCACTTT. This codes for CASSPYSSSYNSPLHF.

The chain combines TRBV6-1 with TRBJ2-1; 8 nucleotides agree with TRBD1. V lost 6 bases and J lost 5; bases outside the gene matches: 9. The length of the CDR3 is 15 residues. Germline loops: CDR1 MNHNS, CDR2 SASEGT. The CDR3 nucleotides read TGTGCCAGCAGGAGGGACAGGCGCCCCCACAATGAGCAGTTCTTC. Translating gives CASRRDRRPHNEQFF.

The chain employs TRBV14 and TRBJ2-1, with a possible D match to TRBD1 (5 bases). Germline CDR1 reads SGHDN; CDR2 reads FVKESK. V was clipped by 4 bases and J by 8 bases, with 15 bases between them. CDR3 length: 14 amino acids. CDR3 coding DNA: TGTGCCAGCAGCCGACACGCAGGGTACGATGAGCAGTTCTTC. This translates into CASSRHAGYDEQFF.

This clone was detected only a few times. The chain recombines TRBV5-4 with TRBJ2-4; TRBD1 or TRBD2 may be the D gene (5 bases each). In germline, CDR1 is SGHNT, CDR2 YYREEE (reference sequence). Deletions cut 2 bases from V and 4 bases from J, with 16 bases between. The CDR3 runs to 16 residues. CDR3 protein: CASSLTGRGNKNIQYF. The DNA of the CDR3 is TGTGCCAGCAGCTTAACGGGACGTGGAAATAAAAACATTCAGTACTTC.

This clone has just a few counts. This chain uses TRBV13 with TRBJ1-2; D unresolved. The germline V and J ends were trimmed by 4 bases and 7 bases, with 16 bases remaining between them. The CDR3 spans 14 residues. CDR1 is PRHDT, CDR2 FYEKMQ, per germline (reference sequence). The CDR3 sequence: CASSSLHGGGGYTF. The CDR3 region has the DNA TGTGCCAGCAGCTCCCTACATGGAGGCGGTGGCTACACCTTC.